The T cell receptor (beta chain) under discussion was sequenced for a study of T cell repertoires in cytomegalovirus infection. Looking at the study overall: Shared public TCR beta signatures pointed to both CMV infection and a matching HLA type.

TCRdb redid the calling of the reads with MiXCR, one entry per CDR3 protein. The sample records fewer than 300,000 distinct CDR3 sequences, over 20% being singletons. Trimming shortened V by 8 bases and J by 4 bases, and 14 bases separated the two germline ends. Germline V gene sequence: CDR1 SQVTM, CDR2 ANQGSEA. This CDR3 contains 12 residues. The study, taken as a whole, reports: Totalled public TCR beta family frequency picked out people who carried CMV plus the relevant HLA. The response measured ex vivo was dominated by TCR beta clonotypes (HLA-C-restricted and CMV-specific).

A remark on this clonotype: As yet, its antigen is unknown.

This receptor was taken from a human donor in good health (CMV status not recorded). Some clones in this sample may be carry-over from other donors' samples. The specimen sequenced was PBMCs. This sequence joins TRBV29-1 and TRBJ2-5; D not certain. CDR3 in DNA: TGCAGCTCCCTTCGCTCCCCAGAGACCCAGTACTTC. It yields the protein CSSLRSPETQYF. Supplemented by reference TRBV29-1 and TRBJ2-5, the full variable domain reads SAVISQKPSRDICQRGTSLTIQCQVDSQVTMMFWYRQQPGQSLTLIATANQGSEATYESGFVIDKFPISRPNLTFSTLTVSNMSPEDSSIYLCSSLRSPETQYFGPGTRLLVL.